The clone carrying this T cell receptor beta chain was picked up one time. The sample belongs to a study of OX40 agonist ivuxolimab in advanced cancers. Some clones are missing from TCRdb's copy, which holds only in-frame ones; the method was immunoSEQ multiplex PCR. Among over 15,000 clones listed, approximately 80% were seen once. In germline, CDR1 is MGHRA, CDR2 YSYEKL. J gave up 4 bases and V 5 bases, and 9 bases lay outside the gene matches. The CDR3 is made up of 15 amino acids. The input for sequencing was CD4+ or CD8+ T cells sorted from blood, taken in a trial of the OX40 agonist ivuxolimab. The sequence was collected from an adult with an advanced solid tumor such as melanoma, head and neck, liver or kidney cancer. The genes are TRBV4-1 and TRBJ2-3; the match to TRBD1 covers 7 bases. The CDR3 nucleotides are TGCGCCAGCAGCTCGACAGGGAAGGATGCAGATACGCAGTATTTT. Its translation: CASSSTGKDADTQYF.